This TCR beta chain comes out of a study of T cells in Graves' hyperthyroidism and ophthalmopathy. This clonotype was counted at least ten times. No antigen is known for it. General study points: In simple terms, a model built on 13 V-J features told ophthalmopathy apart from stable hyperthyroidism. In blood, most of the thyroid clonotypes expanded above 0.001 were also present.

The CDR3 spans 17 residues. Germline loops: CDR1 SGHVT, CDR2 SQSDAQ. J lost 0 bases, V lost 2 bases, and 6 bases had no gene match. RNA transcripts yielded amplified TCR beta CDR3 regions. Primed by the HTBI set, a first-round RT-PCR was run on the TCR CDR3. TCRdb re-called the multiplex PCR reads with MiXCR, one entry per CDR3 protein. The table shows a few hundred thousand distinct CDR3 sequences, with approximately 14% occurring only once. Stable Graves' hyperthyroidism meant no ophthalmopathy progression within 18 months. The chain joins TRBV7-4 to TRBJ2-1, with 8 bases that match TRBD2. Sample: blood. The receptor comes from a woman aged 25 to 45 with Graves' hyperthyroidism. The CDR3 is CASSLSSGITSYNEQFF. In DNA, the CDR3 is TGTGCCAGCAGCTTAAGTAGCGGGATTACCTCCTACAATGAGCAGTTCTTC. The full variable domain, its missing parts supplied by reference TRBV7-4 and TRBJ2-1, is GAGVSQSPRYKVAKRGRDVALRCDSISGHVTLYWYRQTLGQGSEVLTYSQSDAQRDKSGRPSGRFSAERPERSVSTLKIQRTEQGDSAVYLCASSLSSGITSYNEQFFGPGTRLTVL.